What follows are 19 T cell receptor beta chains derived from one specimen sequenced in a study of T cell repertoires in cytomegalovirus infection. A single record per CDR3 protein comes from TCRdb applying MiXCR to the reads. The sample carries about 250,000 distinct CDR3 sequences, 6.5% recorded once. The sample was PBMCs. Receptors were obtained from a human donor in good health (CMV status not recorded). Some clones in this sample may be carry-over from other donors' samples.

In this sample, this clonotype turned up many times. DNA for the CDR3: TGTGCCACCAGCAGGTCCCCGGACAGGGACAATCAGCCCCAGCATTTT. This sequence encodes CATSRSPDRDNQPQHF. This chain joins TRBV15 and TRBJ1-5; 8 bases line up with TRBD1. The CDR3 has 16 amino acids. J gave up 3 bases and V 3 bases, and 7 bases lay outside the gene matches. The germline V gene encodes CDR1 LNHNV and CDR2 YYDKDF (reference sequence).

The chain combines TRBV4-2 with TRBJ2-1; D uncertain. The ends were cut back, 2 bases at V and 6 bases at J, with 5 bases in the middle. CDR1 and CDR2 (germline): LGHNA, YNFKEQ. The CDR3 has 12 amino acids. This CDR3 is CASSQQANEQFF. CDR3 DNA: TGTGCCAGCAGCCAACAAGCCAATGAGCAGTTCTTC.

This clonotype was counted ten times or more. The chain is built from TRBV29-1 and TRBJ1-1; D ambiguous. Germline-derived CDR1 and CDR2 are SQVTM and ANQGSEA. V lost 5 bases and J lost 7, with 8 bases in between. The CDR3 covers 10 residues. As DNA, the CDR3 is TGCAGCGTTTACGGGAGTGAAGCTTTCTTT. Translated: CSVYGSEAFF.

This clonotype was counted ten times or more. The chain uses TRBV29-1 and TRBJ1-1; 9 bases match TRBD1. The CDR3 consists of 15 residues. Trimming cost V 5 bases and J 3 bases; bases outside gene matches: 10. Germline values: CDR1 SQVTM, CDR2 ANQGSEA. The CDR3 DNA reads TGCAGCGTTCCCAACAGGGGGCATATGGACACTGAAGCTTTCTTT. It codes for CSVPNRGHMDTEAFF.

The sample holds a few counts of this clonotype. The rearrangement links TRBV19 to TRBJ1-6; a weak D match, TRBD1 (6 bases). The CDR3 covers 15 residues. Germline-derived CDR1 and CDR2 are LNHDA and SQIVND (reference sequence). V was pared by 6 bases and J by 10 bases, with 19 bases between. CDR3 in amino acids: CASSPGQTLGSPLHF. The CDR3 DNA is TGTGCCAGTAGCCCTGGACAGACCCTTGGGTCACCCCTCCACTTT.

This clonotype was seen at least ten times. J is TRBJ2-7 and V is TRBV7-9; 13 bases line up with TRBD2. The germline V gene encodes CDR1 SEHNR and CDR2 FQNEAQ (reference sequence). J lost 9 bases, V lost 4 bases, and 6 bases had no gene match. This CDR3 spans 14 amino acids. For the CDR3, the DNA is TGTGCCAGCAGCTCGACTAGCGGGGGGTTCGGGCAGTACTTC. Translation: CASSSTSGGFGQYF.

This clonotype was found a few times. CDR3 coding DNA: TGCAGCGTTGAAATGGTTGGCTATGGCTACACCTTC. As protein: CSVEMVGYGYTF. This chain links TRBV29-1 with TRBJ1-2, with D unresolved. V was cut by 2 bases and J by 4 bases, with 8 bases left in between. Germline V gene sequence: CDR1 SQVTM, CDR2 ANQGSEA. The CDR3 runs to 12 residues.

This clonotype was seen many times. The J gene is TRBJ1-2, the V gene TRBV7-2; D may be TRBD1 (5 bases). V was clipped by 3 bases and J by 6 bases, with 11 bases between them. The CDR3 has 13 residues. The V gene's germline CDR1 is SGHTA and CDR2 FQGNSA. The CDR3 sequence is CASSFQGYDGYTF. The DNA for the CDR3 is TGTGCCAGCAGCTTCCAGGGATATGATGGCTACACCTTC.

In its sample, this clonotype was seen many times. In DNA, the CDR3 is TGTGCCAGCAGTGAAGAGGGGATTCAGCCCCAGCATTTT. Translating gives CASSEEGIQPQHF. The gene calls are TRBV2 and TRBJ1-5; the D gene is possibly TRBD1 (5 bases). Germline CDR1 is SNHLY and CDR2 is FYNNEI. This CDR3 comprises 13 residues. V gave up 1 base and J gave up 6 bases, with 7 bases separating them.

There are many counts of this clonotype. The chain links TRBV19 to TRBJ2-7, with 8 bases fitting TRBD1. Per germline, CDR1 LNHDA and CDR2 SQIVND (reference sequence). Trimming took 6 bases from V and 5 from J; bases not matched to a gene: 9. The CDR3 length is 14 residues. CDR3 region: CASSPGQERHEQYF. For the CDR3, the DNA is TGTGCCAGTAGCCCGGGACAGGAGAGACACGAGCAGTACTTC.

This clonotype showed up many times. The chain is built from TRBV10-3 and TRBJ2-3; tentatively, D is TRBD2 (6 bases). V lost 6 bases to trimming and J lost 2 bases, with 21 bases between them. The germline gives CDR1 ENHRY, CDR2 SYGVKD. The CDR3 has 17 residues. The CDR3 reads CAIRLDRQLADTDTQYF. The CDR3, as DNA: TGTGCCATCAGGTTGGACCGGCAACTAGCTGACACAGATACGCAGTATTTT.

This clonotype was seen at least ten times. The rearrangement uses TRBV29-1 and TRBJ1-5, with D possibly TRBD1 on 5 matching bases. In germline, CDR1 is SQVTM, CDR2 ANQGSEA. Trimming stripped 7 bases from V and 0 bases from J, with 7 bases between. CDR3 length: 12 residues. Here the CDR3 reads CSAGGSNQPQHF. As DNA, the CDR3 is TGCAGCGCCGGGGGTAGCAATCAGCCCCAGCATTTT.

This clonotype was found many times. The gene calls are TRBV20-1 and TRBJ1-5; D is undetermined. Trimming stripped 4 bases from V and 0 bases from J, with 19 bases between. The CDR3 sequence is 17 residues long. CDR1 is DFQATT and CDR2 is SNEGSKA in the germline V gene (reference sequence). The CDR3 DNA follows: TGCAGTGCTACTCGACACTCAACAATGAATAGCAATCAGCCCCAGCATTTT. Encoded protein: CSATRHSTMNSNQPQHF.

The chain employs TRBV7-9 and TRBJ2-1, with 11 bases lining up with TRBD2. Germline loops: CDR1 SEHNR, CDR2 FQNEAQ (reference sequence). J was trimmed by 10 bases and V by 3 bases; bases with no gene match: 14. This CDR3 contains 17 residues. CDR3 loop: CASSFPALAGGHSEQFF. The CDR3 DNA follows: TGTGCCAGCAGCTTTCCAGCCCTAGCGGGGGGCCACAGCGAGCAGTTCTTC.

In this sample, this clonotype turned up many times. The V and J genes are TRBV7-2 and TRBJ2-2, with D tentatively TRBD2 (5 bases). CDR1 and CDR2 from the germline V gene are SGHTA and FQGNSA. The CDR3 is made up of 13 amino acids. Trimming shortened V by 8 bases and J by 8 bases, and 15 bases separated the two germline ends. This CDR3 is CASQRALTGELFF. Here the CDR3 DNA reads TGTGCCAGCCAGAGGGCCCTAACTGGGGAGCTGTTTTTT.

Many counts were recorded for this clonotype. V and J are TRBV2 and TRBJ1-2; 8 nucleotides align to TRBD1. Germline CDR1 SNHLY, CDR2 FYNNEI. CDR3 size: 17 residues. V lost 3 bases and J lost 4; bases outside the gene matches: 13. The CDR3 DNA reads TGTGCCAGCAGTGACGCGCCGGACAGGGCCTTTCTCTATGGCTACACCTTC. Translated: CASSDAPDRAFLYGYTF.

In its sample, this clonotype was seen many times. The gene calls are TRBV7-2 and TRBJ2-5; unclear D gene. Germline values: CDR1 SGHTA, CDR2 FQGNSA. Trimming shortened V by 2 bases and J by 5 bases, and 12 bases separated the two germline ends. This CDR3 region has 14 residues. In nucleotides, the CDR3 is TGTGCCAGCAGCTTAAATTCGGCTACTGAGACCCAGTACTTC. Encoded protein: CASSLNSATETQYF.

This clonotype was detected many times. V and J are TRBV7-9 and TRBJ2-7; tentative D call: TRBD1 (6 bases). CDR3 size: 14 residues. The V and J ends lost 4 bases and 0 bases respectively, with 10 bases between them. Germline V CDR1 and CDR2: SEHNR, FQNEAQ (reference sequence). CDR3 in amino acids: CASSYTGTSYEQYF. CDR3 DNA sequence: TGTGCCAGCAGCTATACAGGGACCTCCTACGAGCAGTACTTC.

This clonotype was seen at least ten times. The chain uses TRBV6-2 or TRBV6-3 and TRBJ1-1; TRBD1 might be the D (5 bases). CDR1 and CDR2 from the germline V gene are MNHEY and SVGEGT. CDR3 length: 12 amino acids. Trimming shortened V by 7 bases and J by 10 bases, and 16 bases separated the two germline ends. This chain's CDR3 is CASTAGQNGAFF. The CDR3 DNA reads TGTGCCAGCACGGCGGGGCAAAACGGAGCTTTCTTT.